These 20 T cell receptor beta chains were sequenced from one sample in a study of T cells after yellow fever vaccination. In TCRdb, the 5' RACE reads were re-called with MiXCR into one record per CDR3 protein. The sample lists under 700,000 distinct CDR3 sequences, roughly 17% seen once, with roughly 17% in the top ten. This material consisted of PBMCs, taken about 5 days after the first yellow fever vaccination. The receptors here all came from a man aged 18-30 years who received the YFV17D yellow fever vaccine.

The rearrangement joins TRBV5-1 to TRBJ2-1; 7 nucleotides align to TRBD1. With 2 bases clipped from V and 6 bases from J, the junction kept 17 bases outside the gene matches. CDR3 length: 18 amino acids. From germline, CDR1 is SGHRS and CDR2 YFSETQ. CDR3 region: CASSFVFVRTGNRNEQFF. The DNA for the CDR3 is TGCGCCAGCAGCTTTGTTTTCGTTAGGACAGGTAATCGCAATGAGCAGTTCTTC.

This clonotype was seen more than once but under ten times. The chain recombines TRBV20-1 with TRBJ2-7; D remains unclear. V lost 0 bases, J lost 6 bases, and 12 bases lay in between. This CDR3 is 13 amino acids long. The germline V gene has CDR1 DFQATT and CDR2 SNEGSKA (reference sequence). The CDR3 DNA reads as TGCAGTGCTAGAGATTCTGTAGCCCGCGAGCAGTACGTC. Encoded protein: CSARDSVAREQYV.

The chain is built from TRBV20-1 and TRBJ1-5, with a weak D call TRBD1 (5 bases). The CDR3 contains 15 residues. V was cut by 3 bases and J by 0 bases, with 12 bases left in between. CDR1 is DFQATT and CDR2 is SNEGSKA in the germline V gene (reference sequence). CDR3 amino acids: CSASGGANSNQPQHF. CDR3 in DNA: TGCAGTGCTAGTGGAGGGGCAAATAGCAATCAGCCCCAGCATTTT.

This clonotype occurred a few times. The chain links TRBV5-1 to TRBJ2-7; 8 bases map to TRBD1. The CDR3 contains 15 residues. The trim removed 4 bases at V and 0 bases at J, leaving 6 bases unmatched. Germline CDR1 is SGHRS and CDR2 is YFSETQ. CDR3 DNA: TGCGCCAGCAGCGGAGGGACAGGTAGCTCCTACGAGCAGTACGTC. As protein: CASSGGTGSSYEQYV.

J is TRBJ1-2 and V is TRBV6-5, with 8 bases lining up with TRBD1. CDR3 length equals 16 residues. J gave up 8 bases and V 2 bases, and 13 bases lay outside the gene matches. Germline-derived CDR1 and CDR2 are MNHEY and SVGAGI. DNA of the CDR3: TGTGCCAGCAGTTACCCATTACAGGGGGTAATAGTCGGCTACACCTTC. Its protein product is CASSYPLQGVIVGYTF.

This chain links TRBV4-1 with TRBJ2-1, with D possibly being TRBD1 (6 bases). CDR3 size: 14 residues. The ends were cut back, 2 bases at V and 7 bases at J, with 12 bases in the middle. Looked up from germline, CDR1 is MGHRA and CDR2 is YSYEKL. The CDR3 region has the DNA TGCGCCAGCAGCCAAAGGACAGAACATAATGAGCAGTTCTTC. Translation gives CASSQRTEHNEQFF.

The chain's CDR3 is CASSLTLAGSTDTQYF. The CDR3 DNA sequence: TGTGCCAGCAGCTTAACGCTAGCGGGGAGCACAGATACGCAGTATTTT. The gene calls are TRBV7-3 and TRBJ2-3; 9 positions match TRBD2. CDR3 length equals 16 residues. Losses at the gene ends were 0 bases for V and 0 bases for J; bases not matched to a gene: 1. Germline CDR1 is SGHTA and CDR2 is FQGTGA.

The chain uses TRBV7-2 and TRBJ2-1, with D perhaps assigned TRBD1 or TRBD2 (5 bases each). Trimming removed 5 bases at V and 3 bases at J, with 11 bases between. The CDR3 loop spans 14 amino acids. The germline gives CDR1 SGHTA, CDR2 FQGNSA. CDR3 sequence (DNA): TGTGCCAGCAGCCCAGGGACGTACTACAATGAGCAGTTCTTC. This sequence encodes CASSPGTYYNEQFF.

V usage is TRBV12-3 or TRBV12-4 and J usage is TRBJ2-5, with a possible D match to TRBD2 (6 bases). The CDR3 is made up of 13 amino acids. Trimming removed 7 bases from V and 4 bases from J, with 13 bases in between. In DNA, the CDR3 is TGTGCCAGCACCCCGACTAGAGGAGAGACCCAGTACTTC. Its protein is CASTPTRGETQYF.

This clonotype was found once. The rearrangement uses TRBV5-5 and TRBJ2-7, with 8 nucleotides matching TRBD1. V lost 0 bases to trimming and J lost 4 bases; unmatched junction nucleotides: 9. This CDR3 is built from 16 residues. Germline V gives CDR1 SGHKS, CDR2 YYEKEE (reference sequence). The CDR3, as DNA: TGTGCCAGCAGCTTGGGTCTGACAGGGGTCCTTTACGAGCAGTACTTC. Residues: CASSLGLTGVLYEQYF. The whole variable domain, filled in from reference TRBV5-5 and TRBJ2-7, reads DAGVTQSPTHLIKTRGQQVTLRCSPISGHKSVSWYQQVLGQGPQFIFQYYEKEERGRGNFPDRFSARQFPNYSSELNVNALLLGDSALYLCASSLGLTGVLYEQYFGPGTRLTVT.

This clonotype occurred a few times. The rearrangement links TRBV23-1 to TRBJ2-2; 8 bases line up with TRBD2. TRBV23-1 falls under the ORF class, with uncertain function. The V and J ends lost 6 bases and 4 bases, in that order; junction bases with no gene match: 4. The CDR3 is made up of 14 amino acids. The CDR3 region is CASRRGGATGELFF. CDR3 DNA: TGCGCCAGCAGACGGGGGGGCGCCACCGGGGAGCTGTTTTTT.

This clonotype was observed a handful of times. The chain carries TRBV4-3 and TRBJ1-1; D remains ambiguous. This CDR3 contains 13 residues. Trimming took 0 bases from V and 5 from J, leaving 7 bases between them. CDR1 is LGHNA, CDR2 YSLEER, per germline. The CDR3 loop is CASSQDHRTEAFF. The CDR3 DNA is TGCGCCAGCAGCCAAGATCACCGGACTGAAGCTTTCTTT.

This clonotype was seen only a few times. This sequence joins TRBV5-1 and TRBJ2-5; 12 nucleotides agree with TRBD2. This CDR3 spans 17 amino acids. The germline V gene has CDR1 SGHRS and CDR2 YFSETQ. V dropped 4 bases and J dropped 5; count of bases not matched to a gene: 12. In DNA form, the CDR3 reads TGCGCCAGCAGCGTGGGACTAGCGGGCGACCAGGGGGAGACCCAGTACTTC. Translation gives CASSVGLAGDQGETQYF.

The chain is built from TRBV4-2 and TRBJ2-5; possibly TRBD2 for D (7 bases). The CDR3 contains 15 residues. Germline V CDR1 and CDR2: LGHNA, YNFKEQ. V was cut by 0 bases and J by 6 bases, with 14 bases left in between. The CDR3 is CASSQDGAGAKTQYF. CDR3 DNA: TGTGCCAGCAGCCAAGATGGGGCGGGGGCGAAGACCCAGTACTTC.

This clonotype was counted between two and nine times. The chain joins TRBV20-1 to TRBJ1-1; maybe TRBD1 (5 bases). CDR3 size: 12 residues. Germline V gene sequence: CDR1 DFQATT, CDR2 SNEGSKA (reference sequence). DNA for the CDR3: TGCAGGTCCGGGACGGCTAACACTGAAGCTTTCTTT. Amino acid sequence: CRSGTANTEAFF.

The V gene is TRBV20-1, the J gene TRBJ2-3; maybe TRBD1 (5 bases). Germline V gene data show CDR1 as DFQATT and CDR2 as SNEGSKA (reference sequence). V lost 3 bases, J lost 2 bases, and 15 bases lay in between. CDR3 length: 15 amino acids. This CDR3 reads CSARLPQGNTDTQYF. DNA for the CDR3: TGCAGTGCTAGGCTCCCTCAGGGAAACACAGATACGCAGTATTTT.

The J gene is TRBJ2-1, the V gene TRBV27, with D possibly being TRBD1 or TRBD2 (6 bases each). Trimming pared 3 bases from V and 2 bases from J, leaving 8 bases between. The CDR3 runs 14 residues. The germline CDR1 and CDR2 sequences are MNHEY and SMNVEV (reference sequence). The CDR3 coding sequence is TGTGCCAGCAGTTTCGGGGGCACCTACAATGAGCAGTTCTTC. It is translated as CASSFGGTYNEQFF.

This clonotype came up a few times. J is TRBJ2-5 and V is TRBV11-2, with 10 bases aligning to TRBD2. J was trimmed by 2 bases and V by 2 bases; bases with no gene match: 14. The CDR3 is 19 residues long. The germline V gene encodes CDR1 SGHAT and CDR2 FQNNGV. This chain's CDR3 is CASSLRWFTSGARQETQYF. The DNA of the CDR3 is TGTGCCAGCAGCTTAAGGTGGTTCACTAGCGGGGCGCGGCAAGAGACCCAGTACTTC.

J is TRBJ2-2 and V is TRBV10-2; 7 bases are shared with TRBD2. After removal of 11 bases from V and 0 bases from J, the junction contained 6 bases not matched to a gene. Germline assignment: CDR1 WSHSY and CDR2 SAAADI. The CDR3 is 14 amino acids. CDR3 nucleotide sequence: TGCGCCGTTCGGAGCGGGGCGAACACCGGGGAGCTGTTTTTT. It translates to CAVRSGANTGELFF.

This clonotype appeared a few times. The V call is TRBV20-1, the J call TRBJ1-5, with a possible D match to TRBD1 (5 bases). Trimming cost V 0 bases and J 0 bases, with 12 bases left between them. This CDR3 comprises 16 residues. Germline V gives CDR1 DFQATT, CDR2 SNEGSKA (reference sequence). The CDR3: CSARDPGRVSNQPQHF. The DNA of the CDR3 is TGCAGTGCTAGAGATCCCGGCAGGGTTAGCAATCAGCCCCAGCATTTT.